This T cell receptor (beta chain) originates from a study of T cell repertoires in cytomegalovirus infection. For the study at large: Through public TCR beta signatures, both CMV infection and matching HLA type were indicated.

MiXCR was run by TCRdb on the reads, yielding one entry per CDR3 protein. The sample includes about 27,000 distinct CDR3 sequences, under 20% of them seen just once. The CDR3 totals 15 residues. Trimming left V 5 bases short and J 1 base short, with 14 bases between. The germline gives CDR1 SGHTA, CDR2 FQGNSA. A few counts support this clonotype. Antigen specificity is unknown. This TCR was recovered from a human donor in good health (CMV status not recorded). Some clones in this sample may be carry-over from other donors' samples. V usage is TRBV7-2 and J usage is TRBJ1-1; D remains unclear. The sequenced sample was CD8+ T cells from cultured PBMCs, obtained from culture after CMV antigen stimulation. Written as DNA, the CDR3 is TGTGCCAGCAGCCCCCACGAGAGGCCGAACACTGAAGCTTTCTTT. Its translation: CASSPHERPNTEAFF.